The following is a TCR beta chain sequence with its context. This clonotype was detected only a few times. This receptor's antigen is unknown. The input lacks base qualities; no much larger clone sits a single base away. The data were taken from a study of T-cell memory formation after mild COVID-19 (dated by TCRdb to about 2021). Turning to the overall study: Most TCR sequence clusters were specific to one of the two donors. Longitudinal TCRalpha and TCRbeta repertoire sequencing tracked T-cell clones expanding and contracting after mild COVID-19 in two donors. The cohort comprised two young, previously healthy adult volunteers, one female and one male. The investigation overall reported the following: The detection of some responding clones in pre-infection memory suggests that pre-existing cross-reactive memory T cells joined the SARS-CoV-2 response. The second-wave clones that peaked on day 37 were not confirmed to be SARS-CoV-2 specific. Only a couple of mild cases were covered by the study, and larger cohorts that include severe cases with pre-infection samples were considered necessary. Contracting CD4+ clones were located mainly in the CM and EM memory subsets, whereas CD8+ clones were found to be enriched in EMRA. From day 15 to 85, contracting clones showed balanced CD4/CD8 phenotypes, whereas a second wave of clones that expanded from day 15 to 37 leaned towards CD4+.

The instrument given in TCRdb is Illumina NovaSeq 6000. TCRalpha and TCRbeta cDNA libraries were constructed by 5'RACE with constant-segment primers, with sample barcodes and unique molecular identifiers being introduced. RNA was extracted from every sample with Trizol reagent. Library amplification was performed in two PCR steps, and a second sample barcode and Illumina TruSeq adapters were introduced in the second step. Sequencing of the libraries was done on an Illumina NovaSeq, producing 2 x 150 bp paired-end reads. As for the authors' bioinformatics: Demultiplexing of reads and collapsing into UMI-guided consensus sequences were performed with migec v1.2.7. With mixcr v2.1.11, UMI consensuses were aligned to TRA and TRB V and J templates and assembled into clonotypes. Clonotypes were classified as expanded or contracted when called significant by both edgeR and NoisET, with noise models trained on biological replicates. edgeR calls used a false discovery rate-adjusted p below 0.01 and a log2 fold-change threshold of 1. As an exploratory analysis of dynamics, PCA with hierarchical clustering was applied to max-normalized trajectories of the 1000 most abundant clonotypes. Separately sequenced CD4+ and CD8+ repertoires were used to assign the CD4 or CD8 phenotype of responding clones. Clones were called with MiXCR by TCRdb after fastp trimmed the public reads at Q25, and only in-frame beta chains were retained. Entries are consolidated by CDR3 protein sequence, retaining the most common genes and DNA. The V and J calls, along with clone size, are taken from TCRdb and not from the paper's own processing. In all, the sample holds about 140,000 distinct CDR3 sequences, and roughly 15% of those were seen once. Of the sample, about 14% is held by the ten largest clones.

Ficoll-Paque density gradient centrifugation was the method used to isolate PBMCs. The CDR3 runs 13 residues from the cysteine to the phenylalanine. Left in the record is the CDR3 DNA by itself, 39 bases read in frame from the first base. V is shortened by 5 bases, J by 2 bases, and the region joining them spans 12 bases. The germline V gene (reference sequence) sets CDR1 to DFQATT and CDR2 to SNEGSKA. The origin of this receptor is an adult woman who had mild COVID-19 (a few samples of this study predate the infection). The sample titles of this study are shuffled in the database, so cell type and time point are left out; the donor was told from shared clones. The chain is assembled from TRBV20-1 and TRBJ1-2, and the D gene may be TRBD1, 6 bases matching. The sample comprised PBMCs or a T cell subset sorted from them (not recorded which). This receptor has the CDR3 CSAFTGGNYGYTF. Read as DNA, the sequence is TGCAGTGCTTTCACGGGGGGCAACTATGGCTACACCTTC.